This TCR beta chain was captured in a study of Tregs in tolerant kidney transplant recipients. Findings and caveats of the study: Biological reproducibility was not directly addressed, but technical replication error appeared minimal.

Regarding this clone: Its target is unknown.

Some clones are missing from TCRdb's copy, which holds only in-frame ones; the method was immunoSEQ multiplex PCR. Of tens of thousands of clones in the sample, 85% to 90% were seen once. Germline V gives CDR1 SGHAT, CDR2 FQNNGV. There are 15 residues in the CDR3. After removal of 6 bases from V and 5 bases from J, the junction contained 10 bases not matched to a gene. The sequence was obtained from a human donor who received a combined kidney and bone marrow transplant. The sample here was CD4+ T cells from blood, taken before the transplant. This chain uses TRBV11-2 with TRBJ2-5; 9 nucleotides match TRBD1. The CDR3 sequence: CASSEWTGVSETQYF. The CDR3 DNA is TGTGCCAGCAGTGAGTGGACAGGGGTGTCGGAGACCCAGTACTTC.